This T cell receptor beta chain was sequenced for a study of regulatory T cells in long-lasting Graves disease (dated by TCRdb to 2020 to 2023). Turning to the overall study: Patients with newly diagnosed Graves' disease had been on antithyroid drugs for under 3 months. Persistent Graves' disease patients were compared with newly diagnosed Graves' disease patients by peripheral blood TCR sequencing and RNA sequencing. The study took place in China and was registered as a clinical trial. A total of around 33 samples were covered by TCR sequencing, comprising approximately 13 persistent and around 20 newly diagnosed Graves' disease patients.

In its sample, this clonotype was seen many times. Its specific antigen is unknown. No per-base quality is available; no much larger clone lies one base away. The time point label, as the study defines it: newly diagnosed GD, antithyroid drugs for less than 3 months. RNA was extracted from PBMCs in TRIzol for both TCR sequencing and RNA sequencing. Graves' disease was diagnosed according to American Thyroid Association guidelines. Patients were recruited from an endocrinology department in Xi'an, China. Each patient gave approximately 10 milliliters of peripheral blood, collected in an EDTA anticoagulant tube. PBMCs were isolated by Ficoll Paque Plus density gradient separation without further T cell sorting. An Agilent 2100 Bioanalyzer and agarose gel were used to assess RNA quality, and a NanoDrop 2000 was used to measure RNA concentration. From its cysteine to its phenylalanine, the CDR3 spans 15 amino acids. The retained sequence is limited to the CDR3, 45 bases, with the frame set at the first base. CDR1 MNHEY and CDR2 SMNVEV were looked up in the germline V gene (reference sequence). At the junction V is shortened by 2 bases and J by 1 base, with 12 bases in between.

The receptor library was made with multiplex PCR. The instrument given in TCRdb is Illumina HiSeq 4000. To build TCR beta libraries, CDR3 regions were amplified by Arm-PCR using iRepertoire HTBI primers. Before sequencing, the PCR products went through gel purification. The authors processed their data as follows. Gene usage analysis of CDR3 amino acid clonotypes relied on the approximately 68 TRBV and around 13 TRBJ segments identified across samples. COPE and FqMerger were used to merge filtered high-quality paired reads into contigs. BLAST was used to align contigs to IMGT TRBV, TRBD and TRBJ reference genes, with CDR3 defined following IMGT. Any clonotype with a frequency above 0.1% was classified as a highly expanded clone. Shannon entropy served as the measure of repertoire diversity, while the Gini coefficient captured V-J evenness. Clonotypes shared by more than one individual were considered public. In-frame beta chains were kept once TCRdb had trimmed the public reads at Q25 with fastp and called clones with MiXCR. Rows are unified per CDR3 protein, each entry keeping the most common DNA and genes. The V and J calls, along with clone size, are taken from TCRdb and not from the paper's own processing. A total of a few hundred thousand distinct CDR3 sequences appear in this sample, 15% to 20% of them only once. The ten largest clones take up over 20% of the sample.

The investigation overall reported the following: Sequencing and analysis were restricted to the TCR beta chain. Lower TCR Shannon entropy and fewer highly expanded clones were observed in persistent Graves' disease patients than in newly diagnosed patients, which suggested clonal expansion. Preferential use of TRBV28, TRBJ1-2 and TRBJ2-5 was observed in persistent disease, whereas TRBV20-1 and TRBJ2-1 were favored in newly diagnosed disease. Peripheral blood alone was examined, since thyroid tissue, which constituted the primary lesion, could not be accessed. The authors noted that the small sample size was a limitation that may lower accuracy. More public clonotypes were shared among persistent patients (2,741) than among newly diagnosed patients (966).

The same data also went into a second study, on T cells in Graves' hyperthyroidism and ophthalmopathy. From the second report: A patient counted as having stable Graves' hyperthyroidism if no progression to ophthalmopathy occurred over 18 months of follow-up. Hyperthyroidism patients were newly diagnosed, had a disease duration of under 2 months, and were aged 18 to 65 years. Exclusion was applied to patients with uncontrolled infections, other autoimmune diseases, pregnancy or lactation. Diagnoses were established on the basis of clinical symptoms, serum thyroxine and TRAb, thyroid ultrasound, and orbital computed tomography. A first-round RT-PCR of the TCR CDR3 used the HTBI primer set with the Qiagen OneStep RT-PCR kit. Most expanded thyroid clonotypes (frequency above 0.001) were also found in blood, which suggests that blood repertoires may mirror thyroid immune responses. A 13 V-J signature model separated ophthalmopathy from stable hyperthyroidism, with 87.88% sensitivity and roughly 84% specificity in cross-validation and 80%/75% in testing. During validation, the model predicted progression to ophthalmopathy a median of approximately 7 months ahead of onset, with roughly 65% sensitivity and 72.22% specificity. To identify TCR V-J signatures that set the groups apart, the researchers used a discovery cohort of 100 or so patients, made up of 40 to 45 with Graves' ophthalmopathy and some 58 with stable Graves' hyperthyroidism. Prospective prediction of ophthalmopathy was tested in an independent validation cohort of under 20 hyperthyroidism patients and approximately 17 patients who later progressed to ophthalmopathy. The 100 or so discovery patients were divided at random into training and test sets in a 7:3 ratio. In addition, the study compared T-cell repertoires in thyroid tissue and in blood from about six Graves' hyperthyroidism patients. After sampling, hyperthyroidism patients received methimazole starting at 30 mg daily, and ophthalmopathy patients received high-dose intravenous methylprednisolone. A second multiplex PCR round built the libraries, followed by size selection and purification. The libraries were sequenced on an Illumina HiSeq2000 using paired-end 100 bp reads. SOAPnuke was used to process the raw data, with reads discarded if the reads contained adapters or uncalled bases, had a mean Phred below 15, or lacked an exact constant-primer or identifier match. COPE v1.2.5 was used to merge high-quality paired reads, and clonotypes were defined as unique nucleotide sequences. MiTCR v1.1 was used to align clonotypes to the IMGT TRBV, TRBD and TRBJ reference segments. Only V-J combinations with frequency above 0.0001, covering approximately 99% of repertoires, were analysed. The TCS score was defined as the ratio of F50 (clonal expansion) to E x V (chaos), calculated using BLOSUM62-based TCRdist between CDR3 peptides within each V-J. Welch's t-statistics and random forest reduced fewer than 600 V-J features to 13, which were used in a naive Bayes classifier (R e1071). No statistical method was used to set the sample size in advance, and investigators knew the group allocation. The paper describes TCR Vbeta CDR3 sequencing of 120 to 150 peripheral blood samples, made up of roughly 45 ophthalmopathy patients, 70 to 75 hyperthyroidism patients and 17 progressor patients.

The TCR sequence derives from a woman younger than 30 with Graves disease. Donor details come from another sample of the same person, matched by shared clones. Material: peripheral blood mononuclear cells (PBMCs), obtained at new diagnosis, from a patient treated with antithyroid drugs. The sequence links TRBV27 to TRBJ2-7, with the D gene uncertain. The sequence in DNA is TGTGCCAGCAGTTTAAAGGGTAGAATTTCCTACGAGCAGTACTTC. Translation gives CASSLKGRISYEQYF.